The 18 T cell receptor beta chains below all came from one sample that was sequenced in a study of blood T cell repertoires in COVID-19. Sequencing was performed with immunoSEQ multiplex PCR; in TCRdb, only in-frame clones are kept and a portion is missing. Among 110,000 or so clones, around 80% were seen once, and the ten largest hold around 4.7%. The sequenced material came from peripheral blood. Receptor source: a human donor in a cohort sampled during active or convalescent COVID-19.

The gene calls are TRBV9 and TRBJ1-6; 9 bases agree with TRBD1. The length of the CDR3 is 15 residues. The ends lost 0 bases at V and 9 bases at J; junction bases unmatched: 4. The germline gives CDR1 SGDLS, CDR2 YYNGEE. CDR3 sequence: CASSVATGGLSPLHF. CDR3 in DNA: TGTGCCAGCAGCGTAGCTACAGGGGGCCTTTCACCCCTCCACTTT.

The chain joins TRBV6-5 to TRBJ1-1, with D hard to call. CDR3 length equals 12 residues. Germline V gene lookup returns CDR1 MNHEY and CDR2 SVGAGI. The germline V and J ends were trimmed by 0 bases and 10 bases, with 9 bases remaining between them. The CDR3 here is CASSYSPLSAFF. The CDR3 coding sequence is TGTGCCAGCAGTTACTCACCTCTATCAGCTTTCTTT.

The chain recombines TRBV13 with TRBJ2-5; TRBD2 matches at 8 bases. This CDR3 comprises 15 residues. Germline V gene sequence: CDR1 PRHDT, CDR2 FYEKMQ (reference sequence). V trimming: 5 bases; J trimming: 3 bases; junction bases outside the gene matches: 8. CDR3 amino acids: CASSLRSGGEETQYF. The CDR3 DNA reads TGTGCCAGCAGCCTACGGAGCGGGGGAGAAGAGACCCAGTACTTC.

The chain employs TRBV19 and TRBJ2-7; 10 bases map to TRBD1. Trimming took 5 bases from V and 3 from J; bases not matched to a gene: 7. The CDR3 is made up of 15 amino acids. Germline CDR1 and CDR2: LNHDA and SQIVND (reference sequence). The chain's CDR3 is CASSEGQGRFYEQYF. Written as DNA, the CDR3 is TGTGCCAGTAGTGAGGGACAGGGGAGATTCTACGAGCAGTACTTC.

This clone was detected only once. This chain connects TRBV7-8 to TRBJ2-5; D perhaps matches TRBD2 (5 bases). Trimming removed 2 bases at V and 5 bases at J, with 15 bases between. CDR3 length: 15 residues. The germline gives CDR1 SGHVS, CDR2 FQNEAQ. The CDR3 sequence: CASSLNEGVWETQYF. CDR3 bases: TGTGCCAGCAGCTTAAATGAGGGAGTATGGGAGACCCAGTACTTC. The variable domain in full, completed from reference TRBV7-8 and TRBJ2-5, reads GAGVSQSPRYKVAKRGQDVALRCDPISGHVSLFWYQQALGQGPEFLTYFQNEAQLDKSGLPSDRFFAERPEGSVSTLKIQRTQQEDSAVYLCASSLNEGVWETQYFGPGTRLLVL.

The chain uses TRBV9 and TRBJ1-2; possibly TRBD1 for D (5 bases). Germline CDR1 reads SGDLS; CDR2 reads YYNGEE. V lost 4 bases, J lost 4 bases, and 14 bases lay in between. The CDR3 loop spans 14 amino acids. The CDR3 here is CASSNSPGGYGYTF. CDR3 nucleotides: TGTGCCAGCAGCAATAGCCCGGGGGGCTATGGCTACACCTTC.

This clone came up once. The chain carries TRBV11-2 and TRBJ2-1, with TRBD2 as a possible D gene (6 bases). In germline, CDR1 is SGHAT, CDR2 FQNNGV. Trimming removed 3 bases from V and 4 bases from J, with 10 bases in between. The CDR3 is made up of 14 amino acids. The CDR3 sequence: CASSFWLAYNEQFF. Written as DNA, the CDR3 is TGTGCCAGCAGCTTCTGGCTAGCGTACAATGAGCAGTTCTTC.

The chain links TRBV21-1 to TRBJ2-7; whether TRBD1, the table's D call, matches the DNA was not checked. TRBV21-1 is a documented pseudogene. The CDR3 runs 16 residues. CDR3 nucleotides: TGTGCCAGCAGCCCGGCAGGGGGACAGGGGGCTTTCGAGCAGTACTTC. It codes for CASSPAGGQGAFEQYF.

The chain carries TRBV27 and TRBJ2-5; 8 nucleotides match TRBD1. V lost 0 bases, J lost 4 bases, and 1 base stayed unmatched. The CDR3 has 14 amino acids. The V gene's germline CDR1 is MNHEY and CDR2 SMNVEV (reference sequence). CDR3 loop: CASSLSDRVETQYF. The CDR3 DNA reads as TGTGCCAGCAGTTTATCGGACAGGGTAGAGACCCAGTACTTC.

The chain combines TRBV5-8 with TRBJ1-2; D uncertain. Germline V lookup: CDR1 SGHTS, CDR2 YDEGEE. This CDR3 region has 12 residues. V was trimmed by 4 bases and J by 4 bases, leaving 8 bases between them. CDR3 loop: CASSRNSYGYTF. CDR3 bases: TGTGCCAGCAGCCGTAACAGCTATGGCTACACCTTC.

This chain links TRBV19 with TRBJ1-2, with TRBD1 as a possible D gene (6 bases). The CDR3 sequence is 13 residues long. Between the trimmed V and J ends, which lost 5 bases and 8 bases, there was a span of 15 bases. The V gene's germline CDR1 is LNHDA and CDR2 SQIVND (reference sequence). CDR3 coding DNA: TGTGCCAGTAGTTCAGCCGGGGGGCGAGGCTACACCTTC. Residues: CASSSAGGRGYTF.

CDR3: CASSVGSGSLYTQYF. In DNA form, the CDR3 reads TGTGCCAGCAGCGTAGGTAGCGGGAGTCTCTATACGCAGTATTTT. This chain uses TRBV9 with TRBJ2-3; 9 nucleotides align to TRBD2. Germline V gene lookup returns CDR1 SGDLS and CDR2 YYNGEE. Trimming took 0 bases from V and 7 from J; bases not matched to a gene: 6. This CDR3 spans 15 amino acids.

The V and J genes are TRBV18 and TRBJ1-3, with D maybe TRBD1 (5 bases). The CDR3 sequence is 15 residues long. V gave up 5 bases and J gave up 0 bases, with 11 bases separating them. Germline CDR1 and CDR2: KGHSH and LQKENI. Here the CDR3 reads CASSTTAHSGNTIYF. In nucleotides, the CDR3 is TGTGCCAGCTCAACGACAGCGCACTCTGGAAACACCATATATTTT.

This clone appeared once. The chain uses TRBV9 and TRBJ2-2; 12 nucleotides line up with TRBD2. The CDR3 has 16 amino acids. Trimming removed 2 bases from V and 4 bases from J; junction bases left unmatched: 3. Germline V gene data show CDR1 as SGDLS and CDR2 as YYNGEE. The CDR3 nucleotides are TGTGCCAGCAGCGTGACTAGCGGGAGTGTCACCGGGGAGCTGTTTTTT. This sequence encodes CASSVTSGSVTGELFF. Filled out from reference TRBV9 and TRBJ2-2, the complete variable domain reads DSGVTQTPKHLITATGQRVTLRCSPRSGDLSVYWYQQSLDQGLQFLIQYYNGEERAKGNILERFSAQQFPDLHSELNLSSLELGDSALYFCASSVTSGSVTGELFFGEGSRLTVL.

Notes on this clone: Relative to the germline gene, one junction end is altered; a read error may explain this. The chain couples TRBV14 to TRBJ2-1, with 10 bases identical to TRBD2. The CDR3 loop spans 17 amino acids. Germline V gene sequence: CDR1 SGHDN, CDR2 FVKESK. The CDR3 loop reads CASSQVTIIAGGTEQFF. As DNA, the CDR3 is TGTGCCAGCAGTCAAGTAACAATTATAGCGGGGGGAACCGAGCAGTTCTTC.

The V call is TRBV5-6, the J call TRBJ1-2; possibly TRBD1 for D (5 bases). There are 13 residues in the CDR3. CDR1 and CDR2 from the germline V gene are SGHDT and YYEEEE. With 4 bases removed from V and 0 bases from J, the gap between germline ends came to 7 bases. CDR3 sequence (DNA): TGTGCCAGCAGCCCGACAGCTAACTATGGCTACACCTTC. Translated, it gives CASSPTANYGYTF.

The V gene is TRBV6-5, the J gene TRBJ2-2; D possibly corresponds to TRBD1 (6 bases). V gave up 2 bases and J gave up 6 bases, with 7 bases separating them. CDR1 MNHEY and CDR2 SVGAGI come from the germline V gene. This CDR3 has 13 residues. The CDR3 loop is CASSYAGAGELFF. CDR3 sequence (DNA): TGTGCCAGCAGTTACGCAGGGGCCGGGGAGCTGTTTTTT.

The chain links TRBV10-1 to TRBJ2-3; possibly TRBD2 for D (7 bases). Per the germline V gene, CDR1 is WNHNN and CDR2 is SYGVQD (reference sequence). Trimming took off 4 bases at V and 3 bases at J, with 17 bases between the two ends. The CDR3 spans 16 residues. The CDR3: CASSVRGAGATDTQYF. The CDR3 DNA reads as TGCGCCAGCAGTGTAAGGGGGGCGGGGGCGACAGATACGCAGTATTTT.